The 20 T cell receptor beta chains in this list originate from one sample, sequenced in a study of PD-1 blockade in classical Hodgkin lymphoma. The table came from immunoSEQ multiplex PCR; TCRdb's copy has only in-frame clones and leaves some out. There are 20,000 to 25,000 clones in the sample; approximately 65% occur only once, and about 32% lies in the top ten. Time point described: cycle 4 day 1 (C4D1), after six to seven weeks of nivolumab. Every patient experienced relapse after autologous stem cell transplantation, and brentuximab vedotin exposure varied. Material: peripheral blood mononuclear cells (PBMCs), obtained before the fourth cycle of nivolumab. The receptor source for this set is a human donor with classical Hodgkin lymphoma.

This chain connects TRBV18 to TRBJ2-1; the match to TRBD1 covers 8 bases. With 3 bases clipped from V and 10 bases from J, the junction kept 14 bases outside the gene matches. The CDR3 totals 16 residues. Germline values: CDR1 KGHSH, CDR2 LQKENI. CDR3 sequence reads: CASSPTPGQGRMEQFF. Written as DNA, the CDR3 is TGTGCCAGCTCACCGACACCAGGACAGGGTAGGATGGAGCAGTTCTTC.

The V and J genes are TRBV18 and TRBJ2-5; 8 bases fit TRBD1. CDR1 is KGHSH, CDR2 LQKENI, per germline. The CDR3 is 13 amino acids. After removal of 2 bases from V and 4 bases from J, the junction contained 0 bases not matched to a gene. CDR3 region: CASSPGQGETQYF. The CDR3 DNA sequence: TGTGCCAGCTCACCAGGACAGGGAGAGACCCAGTACTTC.

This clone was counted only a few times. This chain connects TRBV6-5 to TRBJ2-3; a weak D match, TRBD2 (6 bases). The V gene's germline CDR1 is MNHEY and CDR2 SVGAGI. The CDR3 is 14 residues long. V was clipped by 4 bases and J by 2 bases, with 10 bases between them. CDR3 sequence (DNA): TGTGCCAGCAGTTTCCGGGGGATCACAGATACGCAGTATTTT. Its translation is CASSFRGITDTQYF.

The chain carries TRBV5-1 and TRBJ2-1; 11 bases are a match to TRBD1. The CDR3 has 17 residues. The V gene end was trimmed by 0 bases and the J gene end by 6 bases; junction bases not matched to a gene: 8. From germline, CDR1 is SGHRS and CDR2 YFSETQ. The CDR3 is CASSLAVLGTGGNEQFF. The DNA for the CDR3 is TGCGCCAGCAGCTTGGCCGTACTCGGGACAGGGGGCAATGAGCAGTTCTTC. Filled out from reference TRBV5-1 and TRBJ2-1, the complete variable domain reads KAGVTQTPRYLIKTRGQQVTLSCSPISGHRSVSWYQQTPGQGLQFLFEYFSETQRNKGNFPGRFSGRQFSNSRSEMNVSTLELGDSALYLCASSLAVLGTGGNEQFFGPGTRLTVL.

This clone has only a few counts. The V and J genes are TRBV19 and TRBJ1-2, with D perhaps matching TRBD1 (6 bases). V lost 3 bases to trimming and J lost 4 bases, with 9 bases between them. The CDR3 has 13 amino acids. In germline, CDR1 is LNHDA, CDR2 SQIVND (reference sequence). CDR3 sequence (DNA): TGTGCCAGTAGTATTGGGGGCAGCTATGGCTACACCTTC. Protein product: CASSIGGSYGYTF.

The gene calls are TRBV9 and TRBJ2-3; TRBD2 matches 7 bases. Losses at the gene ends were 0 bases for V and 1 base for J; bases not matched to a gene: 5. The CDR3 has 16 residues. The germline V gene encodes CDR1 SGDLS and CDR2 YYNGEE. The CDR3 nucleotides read TGTGCCAGCAGCGTAGAGGGACTACCCCGCACAGATACGCAGTATTTT. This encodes CASSVEGLPRTDTQYF.

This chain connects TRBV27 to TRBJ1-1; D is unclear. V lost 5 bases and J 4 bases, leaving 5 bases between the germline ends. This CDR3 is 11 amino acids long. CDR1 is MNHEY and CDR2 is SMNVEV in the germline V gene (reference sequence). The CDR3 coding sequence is TGTGCCAGCAGTGCGACCACTGAAGCTTTCTTT. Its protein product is CASSATTEAFF.

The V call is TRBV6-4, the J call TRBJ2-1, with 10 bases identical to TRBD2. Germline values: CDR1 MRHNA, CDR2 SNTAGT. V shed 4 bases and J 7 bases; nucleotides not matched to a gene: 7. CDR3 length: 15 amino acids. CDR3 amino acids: CASSVLAGKSNEQFF. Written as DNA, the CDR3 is TGTGCCAGCAGTGTACTAGCGGGGAAGTCTAATGAGCAGTTCTTC.

The CDR3 is CASNLGGTGSNSPLHF. CDR3 coding DNA: TGTGCCAGCAACCTGGGGGGGACTGGTTCGAATTCACCCCTCCACTTT. The rearrangement uses TRBV5-5 and TRBJ1-6; D possibly corresponds to TRBD1 (5 bases). Germline V gives CDR1 SGHKS, CDR2 YYEKEE (reference sequence). Trimming left V 6 bases short and J 7 bases short, with 20 bases between. This CDR3 has 16 amino acids.

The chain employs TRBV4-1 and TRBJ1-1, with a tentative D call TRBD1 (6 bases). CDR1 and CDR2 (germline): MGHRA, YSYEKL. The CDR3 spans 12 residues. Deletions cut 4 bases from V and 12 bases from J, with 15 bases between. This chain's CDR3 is CASSPRKGGTFF. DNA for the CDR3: TGCGCCAGCAGCCCCCGCAAGGGGGGAACTTTCTTT.

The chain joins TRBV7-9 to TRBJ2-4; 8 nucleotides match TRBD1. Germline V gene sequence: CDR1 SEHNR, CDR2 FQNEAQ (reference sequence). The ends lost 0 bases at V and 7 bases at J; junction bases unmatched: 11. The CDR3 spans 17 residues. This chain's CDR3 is CASSLARQGASRNIQYF. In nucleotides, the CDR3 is TGTGCCAGCAGCTTAGCACGGCAGGGGGCATCCCGCAACATTCAGTACTTC.

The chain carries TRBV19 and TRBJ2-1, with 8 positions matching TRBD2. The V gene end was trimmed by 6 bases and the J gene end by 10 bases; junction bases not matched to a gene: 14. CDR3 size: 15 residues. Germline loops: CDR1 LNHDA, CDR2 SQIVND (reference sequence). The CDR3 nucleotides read TGTGCCAGTAGGGAGAGCGGGGGAGTTTGGACGGAGCAGTTCTTC. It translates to CASRESGGVWTEQFF.

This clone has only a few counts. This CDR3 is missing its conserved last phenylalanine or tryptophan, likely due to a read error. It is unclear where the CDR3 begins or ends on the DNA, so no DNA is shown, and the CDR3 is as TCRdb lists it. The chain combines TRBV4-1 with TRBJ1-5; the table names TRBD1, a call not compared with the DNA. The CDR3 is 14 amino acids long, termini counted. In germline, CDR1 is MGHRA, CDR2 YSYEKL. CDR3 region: CASSQDRREDRDVL.

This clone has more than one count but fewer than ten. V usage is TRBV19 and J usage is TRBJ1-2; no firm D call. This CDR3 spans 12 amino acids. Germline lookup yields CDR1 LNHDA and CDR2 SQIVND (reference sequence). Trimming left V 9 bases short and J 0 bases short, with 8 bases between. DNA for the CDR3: TGTGCCAGCGGGCGTACTAACTATGGCTACACCTTC. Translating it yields CASGRTNYGYTF. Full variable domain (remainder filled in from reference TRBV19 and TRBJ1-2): DGGITQSPKYLFRKEGQNVTLSCEQNLNHDAMYWYRQDPGQGLRLIYYSQIVNDFQKGDIAEGYSVSREKKESFPLTVTSAQKNPTAFYLCASGRTNYGYTFGSGTRLTVV.

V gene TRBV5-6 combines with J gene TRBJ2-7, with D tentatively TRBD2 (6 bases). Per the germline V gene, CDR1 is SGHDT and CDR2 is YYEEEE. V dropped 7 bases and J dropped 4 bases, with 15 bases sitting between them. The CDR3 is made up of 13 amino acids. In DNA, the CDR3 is TGTGCCAGCTCGAGGGGACTTCAATACGAGCAGTACGTC. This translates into CASSRGLQYEQYV.

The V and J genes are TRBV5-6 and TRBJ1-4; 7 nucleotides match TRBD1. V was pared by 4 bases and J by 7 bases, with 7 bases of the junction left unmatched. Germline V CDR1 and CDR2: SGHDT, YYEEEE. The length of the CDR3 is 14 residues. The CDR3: CASSAGQTGEKLFF. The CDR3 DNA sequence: TGTGCCAGCAGCGCGGGACAGACGGGTGAAAAACTGTTTTTT.

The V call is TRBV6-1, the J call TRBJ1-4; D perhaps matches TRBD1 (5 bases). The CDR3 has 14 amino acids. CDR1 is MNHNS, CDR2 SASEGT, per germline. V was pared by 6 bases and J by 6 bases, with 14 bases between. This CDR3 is CASSRTGGDEKLFF. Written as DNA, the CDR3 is TGTGCCAGCAGCCGAACCGGGGGGGATGAAAAACTGTTTTTT.

The CDR3 is CASSFDRTSNQPQHF. As DNA, the CDR3 is TGTGCCAGCAGTTTTGACAGAACTAGCAATCAGCCCCAGCATTTT. The chain couples TRBV2 to TRBJ1-5; TRBD1 is a possible D gene (5 bases). CDR3 length equals 15 residues. V dropped 5 bases and J dropped 0 bases, with 11 bases sitting between them. The V gene's germline CDR1 is SNHLY and CDR2 FYNNEI.

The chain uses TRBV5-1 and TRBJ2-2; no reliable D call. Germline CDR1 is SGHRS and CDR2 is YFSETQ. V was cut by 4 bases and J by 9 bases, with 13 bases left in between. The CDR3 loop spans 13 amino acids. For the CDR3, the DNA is TGCGCCAGCAGCACGGGTCCCCTGAGGGAGCTGTTTTTT. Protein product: CASSTGPLRELFF.

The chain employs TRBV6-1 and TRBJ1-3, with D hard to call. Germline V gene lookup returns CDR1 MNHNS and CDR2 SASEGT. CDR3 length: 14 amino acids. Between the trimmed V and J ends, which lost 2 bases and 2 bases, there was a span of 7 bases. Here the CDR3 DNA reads TGTGCCAGCAGTGAAATGGGTACTGGAAACACCATATATTTT. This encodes CASSEMGTGNTIYF.